Only one count was recorded for the clone carrying this TCR beta chain. The sample originates from a study of blood T cell repertoires in COVID-19. Study in general: Acute and convalescent COVID-19 samples came from the United States, Italy and Spain. PBMCs, B-cell-depleted T cells, or T cells were the source of the cDNA or gDNA that made up the material.

Germline-derived CDR1 and CDR2 are LNHNV and YYDKDF (reference sequence). CDR3 length equals 17 residues. V lost 0 bases and J lost 2, with 16 bases in between. The authors' processing: Estimates of nucleated cell counts were drawn from the amplification of reference gene primers. The table came from immunoSEQ multiplex PCR; TCRdb's copy has only in-frame clones and leaves some out. V and J calls and clone size come straight from that table; D and trimming were deduced from the DNA. Altogether approximately 100,000 clones are present, roughly 90% being singletons, with the ten largest covering less than 7.5%.

The chain links TRBV15 to TRBJ2-5, with D maybe TRBD2 (5 bases). The sequence was collected from an older woman with acute or convalescent COVID-19. The sample consisted of peripheral blood. Written as DNA, the CDR3 is TGTGCCACCAGCAGAGATAGTTTTGAGGGAGTACAAGAGACCCAGTACTTC. Its protein product is CATSRDSFEGVQETQYF.